These 26 T cell receptor beta chains came from one sample sequenced in a study of T cell responses to AZD1222 COVID-19 vaccine. The method was immunoSEQ multiplex PCR; TCRdb's version includes in-frame clones alone and lacks a portion of them. Of more than 120,000 clones in the sample, about 92% were seen once. Material: peripheral blood, obtained 28 days after the second AZD1222 dose. The receptors stem from an adult who received the AZD1222 COVID-19 vaccine.

This sequence joins TRBV7-3 and TRBJ2-1, with 11 bases that match TRBD2. CDR3 length: 16 residues. V was pared by 0 bases and J by 5 bases, with 3 bases of the junction left unmatched. The germline gives CDR1 SGHTA, CDR2 FQGTGA. The DNA of the CDR3 is TGTGCCAGCAGCTTAACGGGGACTAGCGGTCACAATGAGCAGTTCTTC. Its translation is CASSLTGTSGHNEQFF.

CDR3: CASSSARRGSRSSNEKLFF. Here the CDR3 DNA reads TGTGCCAGCAGCTCAGCGAGGCGGGGCAGTAGGTCTTCGAATGAAAAACTGTTTTTT. The J gene is TRBJ1-4, the V gene TRBV7-9; possibly TRBD1 for D (5 bases). The CDR3 loop spans 19 amino acids. The V and J ends lost 4 bases and 5 bases respectively, with 26 bases between them. The germline V gene encodes CDR1 SEHNR and CDR2 FQNEAQ (reference sequence).

This chain connects TRBV7-2 to TRBJ2-7; possible D gene TRBD2, 5 bases. Trimming shortened V by 5 bases and J by 3 bases, and 14 bases separated the two germline ends. The CDR3 covers 14 residues. Germline V lookup: CDR1 SGHTA, CDR2 FQGNSA. CDR3 protein: CASSRGQPGYEQYF. CDR3 DNA: TGTGCCAGCAGCCGGGGTCAACCGGGCTACGAGCAGTACTTC. Full variable domain (rest looked up from reference TRBV7-2 and TRBJ2-7): GAGVSQSPSNKVTEKGKDVELRCDPISGHTALYWYRQSLGQGLEFLIYFQGNSAPDKSGLPSDRFSAERTGGSVSTLTIQRTQQEDSAVYLCASSRGQPGYEQYFGPGTRLTVT.

The V and J genes are TRBV6-2 or TRBV6-3 and TRBJ2-3; TRBD2 matches at 14 bases. The CDR3 has 16 amino acids. The trim removed 5 bases at V and 6 bases at J, leaving 7 bases unmatched. Germline V lookup: CDR1 MNHEY, CDR2 SVGEGT. CDR3 in amino acids: CASSRGLAGDKDTQYF. CDR3 sequence (DNA): TGTGCCAGCAGTCGGGGACTAGCGGGAGATAAGGATACGCAGTATTTT.

The chain couples TRBV4-3 to TRBJ2-2; 9 nucleotides align to TRBD2. With V trimmed by 7 bases and J by 3 bases, 3 bases remained unmatched. CDR1 is LGHNA, CDR2 YSLEER, per germline. This CDR3 is built from 14 residues. CDR3 region: CASKASGDTGELFF. CDR3 coding DNA: TGCGCCAGCAAAGCTAGCGGGGACACCGGGGAGCTGTTTTTT.

The chain links TRBV5-1 to TRBJ1-2; TRBD1 agrees at 11 bases. Unmatched junction bases numbered 17, after V lost 4 bases and J lost 6 bases. Germline assignment: CDR1 SGHRS and CDR2 YFSETQ. The CDR3 covers 18 residues. CDR3 loop: CASSQRTGGRDRQHGYTF. The CDR3 nucleotides read TGCGCCAGCAGCCAACGGACAGGGGGCCGGGACAGGCAGCATGGCTACACCTTC.

In regard to this clone: The sample contains more than one DNA sequence encoding this CDR3. The J gene is TRBJ1-2, the V gene TRBV6-2 or TRBV6-3, with a tentative D call TRBD1 (5 bases). The CDR3 runs 13 residues. Germline loops: CDR1 MNHEY, CDR2 SVGEGT. V lost 5 bases to trimming and J lost 4 bases, with 11 bases between them. The CDR3 loop is CASSPTGPYGYTF. DNA of the CDR3: TGTGCCAGCAGTCCAACAGGACCCTATGGCTACACCTTC.

The chain uses TRBV9 and TRBJ1-6; tentative D call: TRBD1 (6 bases). Trimming removed 2 bases at V and 7 bases at J, with 16 bases between. The CDR3 consists of 16 residues. Germline loops: CDR1 SGDLS, CDR2 YYNGEE. The CDR3 DNA follows: TGTGCCAGCAGCGTTGGTCTCGGCAGGGGCAATTCACCCCTCCACTTT. Translated, it gives CASSVGLGRGNSPLHF. Full variable domain (missing parts from reference TRBV9 and TRBJ1-6): DSGVTQTPKHLITATGQRVTLRCSPRSGDLSVYWYQQSLDQGLQFLIQYYNGEERAKGNILERFSAQQFPDLHSELNLSSLELGDSALYFCASSVGLGRGNSPLHFGNGTRLTVT.

This chain links TRBV10-1 with TRBJ2-1; 8 nucleotides agree with TRBD2. This CDR3 has 16 amino acids. Germline CDR1 WNHNN, CDR2 SYGVQD (reference sequence). V lost 2 bases to trimming and J lost 1 base; unmatched junction nucleotides: 4. The CDR3 DNA is TGCGCCAGCAGTGAGATCGTAGCGGGATCCTACAATGAGCAGTTCTTC. It codes for CASSEIVAGSYNEQFF.

The chain joins TRBV11-2 to TRBJ2-5; TRBD2 matches 11 bases. The CDR3 loop spans 16 amino acids. The germline gives CDR1 SGHAT, CDR2 FQNNGV. The V and J ends lost 4 bases and 1 base, in that order; junction bases with no gene match: 5. The CDR3 region has the DNA TGTGCCAGCAGCTGGTGGCTAGCGGGAGGCCAAGAGACCCAGTACTTC. Amino acids: CASSWWLAGGQETQYF.

This chain uses TRBV3-1 (or the pseudogene TRBV3-2) with TRBJ2-3; TRBD2 might be the D (6 bases). Looked up from germline, CDR1 is LGHDT and CDR2 is YNNKEL (reference sequence). CDR3 length equals 16 residues. V shed 8 bases and J shed 6 bases, with 24 bases lying between them. The CDR3 is CASGNLGGSLSDTQYF. In DNA, the CDR3 is TGTGCCAGCGGGAATCTTGGAGGGTCGTTAAGTGATACGCAGTATTTT.

The chain joins TRBV5-5 to TRBJ1-2; unclear D gene. The germline V gene encodes CDR1 SGHKS and CDR2 YYEKEE (reference sequence). The CDR3 has 13 residues. V shed 2 bases and J shed 6 bases, with 11 bases lying between them. The CDR3 nucleotides are TGTGCCAGCAGCTTAAGCTTGGAGAATGGCTACACCTTC. Its protein product is CASSLSLENGYTF.

The V and J genes are TRBV6-2 or TRBV6-3 and TRBJ2-1, with D perhaps TRBD2 (5 bases). CDR1 is MNHEY and CDR2 is SVGEGT in the germline V gene. The CDR3 totals 15 residues. V lost 5 bases and J 5 bases, leaving 16 bases between the germline ends. The CDR3 DNA sequence: TGTGCCAGCAGTACCTCAAAGGACTGGGACAATGAGCAGTTCTTC. This gives the protein CASSTSKDWDNEQFF.

In the case of this clone: A junction boundary mismatches the germline segment, possibly from a read error. This rearrangement joins TRBV7-7 to TRBJ1-2; 10 bases are a match to TRBD1. CDR1 is SSHAT, CDR2 FNYEAQ, per germline (reference sequence). The CDR3 covers 13 residues. The CDR3 reads CASRGQGWYGYTF. CDR3 nucleotide sequence: TGTGCTAGCAGGGGACAGGGGTGGTATGGCTACACCTTC.

The chain recombines TRBV29-1 with TRBJ1-1; D is possibly TRBD1 (5 bases). Trimming pared 4 bases from V and 4 bases from J, leaving 22 bases between. Germline V gives CDR1 SQVTM, CDR2 ANQGSEA. This CDR3 is built from 16 residues. The CDR3 loop is CSVGGLGRSVGTEAFF. CDR3 nucleotides: TGCAGCGTTGGGGGGTTGGGCCGGAGCGTTGGCACTGAAGCTTTCTTT.

J is TRBJ2-1 and V is TRBV4-3; 7 bases map to TRBD1. V lost 0 bases to trimming and J lost 2 bases; unmatched junction nucleotides: 1. This CDR3 is 15 amino acids long. Germline V CDR1 and CDR2: LGHNA, YSLEER. In DNA, the CDR3 is TGCGCCAGCAGCCAAGACACAGGGGCCTACAATGAGCAGTTCTTC. It translates to CASSQDTGAYNEQFF.

This chain uses TRBV6-6 with TRBJ1-4; TRBD1 matches 9 bases. The J segment lost 8 bases and the V segment lost 2 bases, leaving 0 bases of the junction unmatched. This CDR3 has 13 amino acids. Looked up from germline, CDR1 is MNHNY and CDR2 is SVGAGI (reference sequence). CDR3 in DNA: TGTGCCAGCAGTTACGGGACAGGGGAAAAACTGTTTTTT. The encoded protein is CASSYGTGEKLFF.

In its sample, this clone was seen a few times. The chain employs TRBV2 and TRBJ2-7; D possibly matches TRBD1 or TRBD2 (6 bases each). This CDR3 is built from 13 residues. The germline V gene has CDR1 SNHLY and CDR2 FYNNEI. Between the trimmed V and J ends, which lost 4 bases and 7 bases, there was a span of 14 bases. CDR3 protein: CASSGGAGGEQYF. The CDR3 DNA reads TGTGCCAGCAGTGGGGGGGCCGGGGGAGAGCAGTACTTC.

This chain links TRBV7-9 with TRBJ2-3, with TRBD1 matching 9 bases. CDR1 and CDR2 from the germline V gene are SEHNR and FQNEAQ (reference sequence). V lost 3 bases and J lost 3; bases outside the gene matches: 13. The CDR3 loop spans 18 amino acids. The CDR3 protein is CASSLTRGQGILTDTQYF. The CDR3 DNA follows: TGTGCCAGCAGCTTGACCCGCGGACAGGGGATTTTGACAGATACGCAGTATTTT.

The chain employs TRBV28 and TRBJ1-5, with D tentatively TRBD1 (6 bases). V dropped 6 bases and J dropped 1 base, with 13 bases sitting between them. The V gene's germline CDR1 is MDHEN and CDR2 SYDVKM. The CDR3 length is 15 residues. Written as DNA, the CDR3 is TGTGCCAGCAGGCTAGGGGGTAGGAGCAATCAGCCCCAGCATTTT. This sequence encodes CASRLGGRSNQPQHF. Together with reference TRBV28 and TRBJ1-5, the CDR3 gives the full variable domain: DVKVTQSSRYLVKRTGEKVFLECVQDMDHENMFWYRQDPGLGLRLIYFSYDVKMKEKGDIPEGYSVSREKKERFSLILESASTNQTSMYLCASRLGGRSNQPQHFGDGTRLSIL.

V gene TRBV30 combines with J gene TRBJ1-5, with a tentative D call TRBD1 (5 bases). This CDR3 contains 14 residues. Trimming removed 0 bases from V and 10 bases from J, with 16 bases in between. In germline, CDR1 is GTSNPN, CDR2 SVGIG (reference sequence). The CDR3 DNA reads as TGTGCCTGGAGTGTTGGGGCAGGGAGGGACCCCCAGCATTTT. It codes for CAWSVGAGRDPQHF.

The gene calls are TRBV30 and TRBJ2-3; D is unclear. Germline V lookup: CDR1 GTSNPN, CDR2 SVGIG (reference sequence). V dropped 1 base and J dropped 4 bases, with 18 bases sitting between them. This CDR3 contains 16 residues. The CDR3 is CAWSGAWAFGADTQYF. CDR3 coding DNA: TGTGCCTGGAGTGGGGCATGGGCTTTTGGCGCAGATACGCAGTATTTT.

The rearrangement uses TRBV3-1 (or the pseudogene TRBV3-2) and TRBJ1-1; TRBD1 is a possible D gene (6 bases). Germline V gives CDR1 LGHDT, CDR2 YNNKEL (reference sequence). Between the trimmed V and J ends, which lost 1 base and 10 bases, there was a span of 10 bases. The CDR3 covers 12 residues. The CDR3 here is CASSQGGLTAFF. The DNA of the CDR3 is TGTGCCAGCAGCCAAGGGGGGCTTACAGCTTTCTTT.

This chain links TRBV6-5 with TRBJ2-1; D remains ambiguous. V was cut by 5 bases and J by 8 bases, with 10 bases left in between. In germline, CDR1 is MNHEY, CDR2 SVGAGI. The CDR3 is 12 amino acids. Written as DNA, the CDR3 is TGTGCCAGCAGTCTGACCGGCGATGAGCAGTTCTTC. Its translation: CASSLTGDEQFF.

The chain combines TRBV7-2 with TRBJ1-1, with D perhaps matching TRBD1 (5 bases). Germline loops: CDR1 SGHTA, CDR2 FQGNSA. CDR3 length: 17 residues. Trimming removed 7 bases at V and 1 base at J, with 22 bases between. The CDR3 loop reads CASMKWVEQGTNTEAFF. The CDR3 coding sequence is TGTGCCAGCATGAAATGGGTCGAGCAGGGAACGAACACTGAAGCTTTCTTT.

This clone has only one observation. This rearrangement joins TRBV5-6 to TRBJ2-1; tentative D call: TRBD2 (5 bases). The CDR3 extends over 14 amino acids. V was pared by 0 bases and J by 7 bases, with 11 bases between. Germline CDR1 SGHDT, CDR2 YYEEEE. DNA for the CDR3: TGTGCCAGCAGCTTGGACGGGCCGGGGAATGAGCAGTTCTTC. It is translated as CASSLDGPGNEQFF.